The 17 T cell receptor beta chains given below trace back to one sample, sequenced in a study of cytomegalovirus exposure and HLA in healthy donors. Primers: 60 Vbeta forward and 13 Jbeta reverse. The assay was immunoSEQ multiplex PCR, and TCRdb's table has in-frame clones only and misses some. The table shows some 200,000 clones, with approximately 90% occurring only once. Sequenced material: PBMCs. These receptors were taken from a woman aged 18-29 years in good health and CMV-seronegative.

CDR3 nucleotide sequence: TGTGCCAGCACCTCCACAGGGAGCTCTGGAAACACCATATATTTT. This codes for CASTSTGSSGNTIYF. The rearrangement joins TRBV4-2 to TRBJ1-3; tentative D call: TRBD1 (6 bases). The germline CDR1 and CDR2 sequences are LGHNA and YNFKEQ. The CDR3 is 15 amino acids. Trimming removed 7 bases at V and 0 bases at J, with 13 bases between.

The CDR3 loop reads CASSLNGRWSYGYTF. The CDR3 DNA is TGTGCCAGCAGCTTAAACGGCAGATGGAGCTATGGCTACACCTTC. The chain combines TRBV7-3 with TRBJ1-2; D call uncertain. V lost 1 base and J lost 4, with 13 bases in between. Germline CDR1 is SGHTA and CDR2 is FQGTGA. CDR3 length equals 15 residues.

The J gene is TRBJ2-1, the V gene TRBV6-5, with TRBD1 matching 8 bases. The trim removed 5 bases at V and 7 bases at J, leaving 7 bases unmatched. The CDR3 runs 14 residues. Germline V gene sequence: CDR1 MNHEY, CDR2 SVGAGI. CDR3 sequence: CASSKPYRGNEQFF. In DNA form, the CDR3 reads TGTGCCAGCAGTAAGCCCTACAGGGGGAATGAGCAGTTCTTC.

CDR3 residues: CASRDTGEYEQFF. Here the CDR3 DNA reads TGTGCCAGCAGGGACACGGGGGAATATGAGCAGTTCTTC. This chain uses TRBV2 with TRBJ2-1, with a weak D call TRBD2 (6 bases). The CDR3 has 13 amino acids. CDR1 is SNHLY, CDR2 FYNNEI, per germline. Trimming took off 6 bases at V and 8 bases at J, with 14 bases between the two ends. Looking up the rest from reference TRBV2 and TRBJ2-1 gives the full variable domain: EPEVTQTPSHQVTQMGQEVILRCVPISNHLYFYWYRQILGQKVEFLVSFYNNEISEKSEIFDDQFSVERPDGSNFTLKIRSTKLEDSAMYFCASRDTGEYEQFFGPGTRLTVL.

The chain has TRBV4-1 and TRBJ2-1; D might be TRBD2 (5 bases). The germline V gene has CDR1 MGHRA and CDR2 YSYEKL. This CDR3 is built from 15 residues. Trimming pared 1 base from V and 4 bases from J, leaving 11 bases between. The chain's CDR3 is CASSQVGVPYNEQFF. The CDR3 coding sequence is TGCGCCAGCAGCCAAGTGGGAGTCCCTTACAATGAGCAGTTCTTC.

This clone was seen ten or more times. This chain joins TRBV18 and TRBJ1-4; TRBD1 agrees at 10 bases. Germline V CDR1 and CDR2: KGHSH, LQKENI. Unmatched junction bases numbered 0, after V lost 4 bases and J lost 4 bases. This CDR3 has 14 residues. CDR3 loop: CASSRTGGNEKLFF. The DNA for the CDR3 is TGTGCCAGCTCACGGACAGGGGGTAATGAAAAACTGTTTTTT.

The rearrangement links TRBV5-4 to TRBJ1-4; D is undetermined. The germline V and J ends were trimmed by 4 bases and 4 bases, with 17 bases remaining between them. The CDR3 length is 16 residues. Germline V lookup: CDR1 SGHNT, CDR2 YYREEE (reference sequence). The CDR3 DNA reads TGTGCCAGCAGCCAGAACACGGGGAAGGGTAATGAAAAACTGTTTTTT. It codes for CASSQNTGKGNEKLFF.

Remarks on this clone: The junction differs from germline at one of its ends, possibly a read error. V is TRBV11-2 and J is TRBJ1-2; no clear D gene. The CDR3 has 15 residues. From germline, CDR1 is SGHAT and CDR2 FQNNGV. Here the CDR3 reads CASSIGPAPNYVYTF. CDR3 DNA: TGTGCCAGCAGCATTGGCCCGGCCCCGAACTATGTCTACACCTTC.

V and J are TRBV4-2 and TRBJ2-7; possible D gene TRBD1, 5 bases. The CDR3 has 14 amino acids. The V gene lost 1 base and the J gene lost 1 base, with 8 bases spanning the gap. CDR1 and CDR2 (germline): LGHNA, YNFKEQ. For the CDR3, the DNA is TGTGCCAGCAGCCAAGGGGGCCCGTCCTACGAGCAGTACTTC. Translated, it gives CASSQGGPSYEQYF.

The gene calls are TRBV14 and TRBJ1-1; 10 bases line up with TRBD1. With V trimmed by 5 bases and J by 1 base, 4 bases remained unmatched. This CDR3 comprises 15 residues. Germline lookup yields CDR1 SGHDN and CDR2 FVKESK. Written as DNA, the CDR3 is TGTGCCAGCAGCACTCGGGACAGGGGGAACACTGAAGCTTTCTTT. As protein: CASSTRDRGNTEAFF.

The CDR3 bases are TGTGCCAGCAGGGGGACTAGCGGGGACCCCTGGGCCAACGTCCTGACTTTC. It encodes CASRGTSGDPWANVLTF. The V and J genes are TRBV6-4 and TRBJ2-6; 13 bases line up with TRBD2. The junction had 7 bases not matched to a gene; V was cut back by 6 bases and J by 5 bases. Germline values: CDR1 MRHNA, CDR2 SNTAGT. The CDR3 is 17 residues long.

The chain employs TRBV5-1 and TRBJ2-1; TRBD1 aligns across 10 bases. J lost 6 bases, V lost 4 bases, and 13 bases had no gene match. Germline V gives CDR1 SGHRS, CDR2 YFSETQ. This CDR3 spans 17 amino acids. CDR3 residues: CASSKHKGDRGVNEQFF. The CDR3 DNA follows: TGCGCCAGCAGCAAACATAAAGGGGACAGGGGAGTCAATGAGCAGTTCTTC.

V and J are TRBV6-4 and TRBJ2-1, with 9 positions matching TRBD1. CDR1 is MRHNA and CDR2 is SNTAGT in the germline V gene. V trimming: 3 bases; J trimming: 9 bases; junction bases outside the gene matches: 6. CDR3 length: 14 amino acids. Here the CDR3 reads CASSEQGAWGEQFF. In DNA form, the CDR3 reads TGTGCCAGCAGTGAACAGGGGGCTTGGGGTGAGCAGTTCTTC.

For this clone: Germline is not matched at one junction end, which may reflect a read error. This chain connects TRBV20-1 to TRBJ1-2; D unresolved. This CDR3 has 11 amino acids. Germline CDR1 DFQATT, CDR2 SNEGSKA (reference sequence). In nucleotides, the CDR3 is TGCAGTGCCAGAGGGCCCCTTGCCTACACCTTC. It specifies CSARGPLAYTF.

The chain carries TRBV9 and TRBJ2-7; TRBD2 matches 7 bases. Per the germline V gene, CDR1 is SGDLS and CDR2 is YYNGEE. J was trimmed by 7 bases and V by 3 bases; bases with no gene match: 10. The CDR3 has 14 residues. Here the CDR3 reads CASSAGGLAGEQYF. The CDR3 region has the DNA TGTGCCAGCAGCGCGGGGGGTTTAGCCGGGGAGCAGTACTTC.

This rearrangement joins TRBV5-1 to TRBJ2-7, with 8 bases aligning to TRBD2. Trimming removed 1 base from V and 2 bases from J; junction bases left unmatched: 5. Germline CDR1 reads SGHRS; CDR2 reads YFSETQ. This CDR3 spans 15 amino acids. CDR3 bases: TGCGCCAGCAGCTTGACAGCGGGAGAGACCTACGAGCAGTACTTC. Its translation: CASSLTAGETYEQYF.

V and J are TRBV5-4 and TRBJ1-2; D unresolved. CDR1 is SGHNT, CDR2 YYREEE, per germline (reference sequence). The CDR3 covers 13 residues. The ends were cut back, 4 bases at V and 4 bases at J, with 11 bases in the middle. The CDR3 DNA follows: TGTGCCAGCAGCACCGGGGAGTTCTATGGCTACACCTTC. Translated, it gives CASSTGEFYGYTF.